The source of this T cell receptor beta chain is a study of blood T cell repertoires in COVID-19. Study overall: From the United States, Italy and Spain came samples of acute and convalescent COVID-19. The cDNA or gDNA used as material had been derived from T cells, B-cell-depleted T cells, or PBMCs.

In the original workflow: Reference gene primers were amplified, and this amplification served to estimate nucleated cell counts. Measured with immunoSEQ multiplex PCR; TCRdb has only the in-frame clones, and not every one. The V and J calls and the clone size are those of that table, but D and trimming were determined from the DNA. Altogether 250,000 to 350,000 clones are present, more than 80% being singletons, with the ten largest covering less than 3%. Notes on this clone: At one end, the junction sequence differs from germline, possibly due to a read error.

Germline V gene lookup returns CDR1 SNHLY and CDR2 FYNNEI. CDR3 size: 14 residues. The rearrangement links TRBV2 to TRBJ1-5; 7 bases map to TRBD1. This clonotype was sampled from a woman in her 30s with active or convalescent COVID-19. Sequenced material: peripheral blood. DNA of the CDR3: TGTGCCAGCAGGACAGGGCAGGGCAACCAGCCCCAGCATTTT. It yields the protein CASRTGQGNQPQHF.